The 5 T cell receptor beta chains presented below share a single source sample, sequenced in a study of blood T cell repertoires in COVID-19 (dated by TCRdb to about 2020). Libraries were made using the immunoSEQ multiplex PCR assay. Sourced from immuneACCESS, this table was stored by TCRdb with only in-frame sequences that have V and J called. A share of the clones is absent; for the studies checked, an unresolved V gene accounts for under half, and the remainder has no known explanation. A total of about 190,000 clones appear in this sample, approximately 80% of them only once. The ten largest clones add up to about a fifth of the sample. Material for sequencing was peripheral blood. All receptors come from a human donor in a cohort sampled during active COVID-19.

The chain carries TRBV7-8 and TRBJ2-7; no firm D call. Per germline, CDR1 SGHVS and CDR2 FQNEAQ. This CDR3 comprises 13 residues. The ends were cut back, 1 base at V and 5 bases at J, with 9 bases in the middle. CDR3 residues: CASSLGRVNEQYF. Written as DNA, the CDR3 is TGTGCCAGCAGCTTAGGAAGAGTAAACGAGCAGTACTTC.

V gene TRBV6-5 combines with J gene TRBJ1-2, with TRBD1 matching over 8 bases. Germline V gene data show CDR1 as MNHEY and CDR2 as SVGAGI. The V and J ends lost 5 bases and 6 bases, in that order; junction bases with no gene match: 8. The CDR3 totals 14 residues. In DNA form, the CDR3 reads TGTGCCAGCAGTCTCCGGCAGGGGGCGCATGGCTACACCTTC. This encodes CASSLRQGAHGYTF.

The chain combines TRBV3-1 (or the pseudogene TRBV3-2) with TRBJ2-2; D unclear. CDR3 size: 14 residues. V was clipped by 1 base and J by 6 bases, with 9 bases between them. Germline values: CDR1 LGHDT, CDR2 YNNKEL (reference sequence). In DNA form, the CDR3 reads TGTGCCAGCAGCCAAGTTCGTAATTCCGGGGAGCTGTTTTTT. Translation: CASSQVRNSGELFF.

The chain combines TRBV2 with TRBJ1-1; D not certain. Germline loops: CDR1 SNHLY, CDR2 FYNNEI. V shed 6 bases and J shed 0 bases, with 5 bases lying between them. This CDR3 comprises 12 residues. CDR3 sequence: CASSVLNTEAFF. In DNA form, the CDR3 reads TGTGCCAGCAGCGTCTTGAACACTGAAGCTTTCTTT.

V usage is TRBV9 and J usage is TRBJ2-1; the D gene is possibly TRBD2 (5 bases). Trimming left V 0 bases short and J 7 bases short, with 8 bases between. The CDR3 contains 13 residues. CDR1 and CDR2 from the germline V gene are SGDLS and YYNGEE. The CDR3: CASSVAGLNEQFF. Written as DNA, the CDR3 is TGTGCCAGCAGCGTAGCGGGGTTAAATGAGCAGTTCTTC.